The clone carrying this T cell receptor (beta chain) showed up just a few times. The antigen is undetermined. The entry originates in a study of shared clonotypes between healthy human individuals. Study at large: The study enrolled a couple of women and three men aged 18 to 49.

Study results and limitations: It was the non-shared clonotypes that had lower generation probabilities than clonotypes shared by all four donors.

In the authors' workflow: Junction-only sequences produced by ImmunoSEQ had no quality scores, so filtering differed. Measured with immunoSEQ multiplex PCR; TCRdb has only the in-frame clones, and not every one. From that table come the V and J calls and clone size; the DNA was used to work out D and trimming. The sample carries some 1 million clones, approximately 70% recorded once. With 0 bases clipped from V and 9 bases from J, the junction kept 12 bases outside the gene matches. Germline loops: CDR1 SGHTA, CDR2 FQGNSA. This CDR3 comprises 16 residues. The chain uses TRBV7-2 and TRBJ2-7, with TRBD1 matching 9 bases. The receptor's source is a man in his late teens or twenties in good health. The sample consisted of memory CD4+ T cells sorted from blood. As for subset: CD45RA-negative fraction. The CDR3 is CASSLASGTGSTRQYF. CDR3 in DNA: TGTGCCAGCAGCTTAGCTTCCGGGACAGGGTCTACGAGGCAGTACTTC. Drawing the rest from reference TRBV7-2 and TRBJ2-7, the complete variable domain is GAGVSQSPSNKVTEKGKDVELRCDPISGHTALYWYRQSLGQGLEFLIYFQGNSAPDKSGLPSDRFSAERTGGSVSTLTIQRTQQEDSAVYLCASSLASGTGSTRQYFGPGTRLTVT.